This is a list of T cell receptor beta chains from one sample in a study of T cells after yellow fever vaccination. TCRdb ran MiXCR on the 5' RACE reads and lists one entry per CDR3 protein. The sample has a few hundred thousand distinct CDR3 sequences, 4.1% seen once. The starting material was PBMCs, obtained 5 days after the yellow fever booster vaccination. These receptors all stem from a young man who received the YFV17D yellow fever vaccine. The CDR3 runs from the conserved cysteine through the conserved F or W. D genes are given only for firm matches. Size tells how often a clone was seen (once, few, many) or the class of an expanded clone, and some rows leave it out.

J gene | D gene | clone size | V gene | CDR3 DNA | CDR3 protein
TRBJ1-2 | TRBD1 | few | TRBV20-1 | TGCAGTGCTTCTCCTCACCCGGGACAGGGCTATGGCTACACCTTC | CSASPHPGQGYGYTF
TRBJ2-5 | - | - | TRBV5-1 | TGCGCCAGCAGCTCATGGACAGAAGAGACCCAGTACTTC | CASSSWTEETQYF
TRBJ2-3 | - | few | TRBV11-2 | TGTGCCAGCAGCTTAGGGAGGGGTGTGCGCCAAGATACGCAGTATTTT | CASSLGRGVRQDTQYF
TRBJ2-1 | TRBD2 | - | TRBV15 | TGTGCCACCAGCAGACTTGGGAGGGATGAGCAGTTCTTC | CATSRLGRDEQFF
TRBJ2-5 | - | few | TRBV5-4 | TGTGCCAGCCGCGCTTGGGGGGGGCAGCGAGAGACCCAGTACTTC | CASRAWGGQRETQYF
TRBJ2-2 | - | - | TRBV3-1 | TGTGCCAGCAGCCAAGATCAGTCCCCGAACACCGGGGAGCTGTTTTTT | CASSQDQSPNTGELFF
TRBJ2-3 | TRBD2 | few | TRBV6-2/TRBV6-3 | TGTGCCAGCATCCCCCAGCGGGGGAACACAGATACGCAGTATTTT | CASIPQRGNTDTQYF
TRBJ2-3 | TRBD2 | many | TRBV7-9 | TGTGCCAGCAGCTTACCCCGGGCTAGCGGGGACACAGATACGCAGTATTTT | CASSLPRASGDTDTQYF
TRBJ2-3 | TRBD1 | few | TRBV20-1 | TGCAGTGCTAGAGATGATTTTACAGGGGCTGGCACAGATACGCAGTATTTT | CSARDDFTGAGTDTQYF
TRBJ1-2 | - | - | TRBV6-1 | TGTGCCAGCAAGTGGTCAGGGGCGCGAGGCTACACCTTC | CASKWSGARGYTF
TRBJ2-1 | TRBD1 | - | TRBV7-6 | TGTGCCAGCAGCTTAGCCGACAGGGGAGGCAATGAGCAGTTCTTC | CASSLADRGGNEQFF
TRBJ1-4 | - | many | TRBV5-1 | TGCGCCAGCAGCCGCGGGACTTCTAGGGAGGAAAAACTGTTTTTT | CASSRGTSREEKLFF
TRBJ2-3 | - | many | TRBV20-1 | TGCAGTGCGCCCCCAGCCGGAGGTGGCACAGATACGCAGTATTTT | CSAPPAGGGTDTQYF
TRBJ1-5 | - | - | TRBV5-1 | TGCGCCAGCAGCTTGGAAGCAGGGCGGCAGCCCCAGCATTTT | CASSLEAGRQPQHF
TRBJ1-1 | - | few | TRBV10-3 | TGTGCCATCAGTCCAGGGGAGGAGGACACTGAAGCTTTCTTT | CAISPGEEDTEAFF
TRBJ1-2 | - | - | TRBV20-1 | TGCAGTGCAGTGACATATGGCTACACCTTC | CSAVTYGYTF
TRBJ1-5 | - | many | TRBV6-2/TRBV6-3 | TGTGCCAGCAGGACCGATAGCAATCAGCCCCAGCATTTT | CASRTDSNQPQHF
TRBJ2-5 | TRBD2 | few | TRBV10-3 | TGTGCCATCAGTGAGTCGGCGGCGGGGGGCCAAGAGACCCAGTACTTC | CAISESAAGGQETQYF
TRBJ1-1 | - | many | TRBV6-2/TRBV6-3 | TGTGCCAGCAGTTACCCACAGGGAGAAGCTTTCTTT | CASSYPQGEAFF
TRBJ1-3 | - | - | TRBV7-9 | TGTGCCAGCAGCAATTTAAACAGGGACATCTCTGGAAACACCATATATTTT | CASSNLNRDISGNTIYF
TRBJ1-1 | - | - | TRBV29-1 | TGCAGCGGCGGGTTGCCGATCAACGCGAACACTGAAGCTTTCTTT | CSGGLPINANTEAFF
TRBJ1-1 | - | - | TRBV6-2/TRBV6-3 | TGTGCCAGCACCATACGTGCGATGAACACTGAAGCTTTCTTT | CASTIRAMNTEAFF
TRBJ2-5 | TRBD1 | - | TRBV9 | TGTGCCAGCAGCGTAGGTGGGACAGGACAAGAGACCCAGTACTTC | CASSVGGTGQETQYF
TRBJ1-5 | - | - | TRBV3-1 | TGTGCCAGCAGCTTCAGAACAGGGCACTGCAATCAGCCCCAGCATTTT | CASSFRTGHCNQPQHF
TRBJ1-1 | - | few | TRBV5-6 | TGTGCCAGCAGCTTGGTAGGGGGAATTTACACTGAAGCTTTCTTT | CASSLVGGIYTEAFF
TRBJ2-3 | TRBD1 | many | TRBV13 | TGTGCCAGCAGCAGTCCGGGACAGGGTTATACGCAGTATTTT | CASSSPGQGYTQYF
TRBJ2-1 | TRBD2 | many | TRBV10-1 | TGCGCCAGCAGCGATAGCGGGGGGGTACGTCTGGGTGAGCAGTTCTTC | CASSDSGGVRLGEQFF
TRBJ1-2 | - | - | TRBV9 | TGTGCCAGCAGCGTGATACGGGGATTAGGCTACACCTTC | CASSVIRGLGYTF
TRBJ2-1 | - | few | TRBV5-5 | TGTGCCAGCAGCTGGTTGGGACGGTTATCCTACAATGAGCAGTTCTTC | CASSWLGRLSYNEQFF
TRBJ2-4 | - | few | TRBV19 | TGTGCCAGTAGTTGGTCCCGGGGTTCGGGCATTCAGTACTTC | CASSWSRGSGIQYF
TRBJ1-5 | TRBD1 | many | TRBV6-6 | TGTGCCAGCAGGTCCGGGACAGACAATCAGCCCCAGCATTTT | CASRSGTDNQPQHF
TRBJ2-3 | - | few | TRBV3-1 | TGTGCCAGCAGCCCCCGACAGGACACTAGCACAGATACGCAGTATTTT | CASSPRQDTSTDTQYF
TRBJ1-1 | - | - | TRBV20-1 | TGCAGTAGTGGGCTGAACACTGAAGCTTTCTTT | CSSGLNTEAFF
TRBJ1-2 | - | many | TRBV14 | TGTGCCAGCAGCCAAGTGGGGCTCGGCTACACCTTC | CASSQVGLGYTF
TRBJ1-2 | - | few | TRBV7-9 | TGTGCCAGCAGCTCGCCCCCTCCGGATGGCTACACCTTC | CASSSPPPDGYTF
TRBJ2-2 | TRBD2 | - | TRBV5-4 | TGTGCCAGCAGCTCCGCTAGCGGGGGGTCCAACGGGGAGCTGTTTTTT | CASSSASGGSNGELFF
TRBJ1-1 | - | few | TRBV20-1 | TGCAGTGCTAGAGACCCAGGGTGGAACACTGAAGCTTTCTTT | CSARDPGWNTEAFF
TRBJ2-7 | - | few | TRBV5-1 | TGCGCCAGCAGCTTGACCTGGACGAAAGGTGGGGGATACGAGCAGTACTTC | CASSLTWTKGGGYEQYF
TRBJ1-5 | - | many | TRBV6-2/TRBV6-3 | TGTGCCAGCAGTTACAGGGGAGGGCAGCCCCAGCATTTT | CASSYRGGQPQHF
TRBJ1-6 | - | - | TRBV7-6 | TGTGCCAGCAGCTTACAGGGCCTGGGATCACCCCTCCACTTT | CASSLQGLGSPLHF
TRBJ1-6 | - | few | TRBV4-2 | TGTGCCAGCAGCCAAGAAGAGGGTCCGGCGCCCCTCCACTTT | CASSQEEGPAPLHF
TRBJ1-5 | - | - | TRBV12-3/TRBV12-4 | TGTGCCAGCAGTCCCACGAGGGTCGGCGGCAATCAGCCCCAGCATTTT | CASSPTRVGGNQPQHF
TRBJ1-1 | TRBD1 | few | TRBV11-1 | TGTGCCAGCAGCCCCGGACAGGGGGCAGACATCACTGAAGCTTTCTTT | CASSPGQGADITEAFF
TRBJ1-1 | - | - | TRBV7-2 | TGTGCCAGCAGGACAGGACACCAGAACACTGAAGCTTTCTTT | CASRTGHQNTEAFF
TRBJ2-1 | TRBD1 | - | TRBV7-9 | TGTGCCAGCAGCACCAACCCAGGGGGAACGAGCTACAATGAGCAGTTCTTC | CASSTNPGGTSYNEQFF
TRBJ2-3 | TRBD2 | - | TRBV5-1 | TGCGCCAGCAGCTTGGGAGCGGGGGAGAACACAGATACGCAGTATTTT | CASSLGAGENTDTQYF
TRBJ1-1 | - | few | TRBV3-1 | TGTGCCAGCAGCGAACGGACCGCGAACACTGAAGCTTTCTTT | CASSERTANTEAFF
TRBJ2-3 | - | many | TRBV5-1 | TGCGCCAGCAGCTTGGGCCGGCTCGTCACAGATACGCAGTATTTT | CASSLGRLVTDTQYF
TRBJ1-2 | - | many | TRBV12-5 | TGTGCTAGTGCTCTCGACCGACGTTATGGCTACACCTTC | CASALDRRYGYTF
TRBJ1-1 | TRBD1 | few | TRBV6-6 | TGTGCCAGCAGTTACCCTCGACAGGGCGTAGACACTGAAGCTTTCTTT | CASSYPRQGVDTEAFF
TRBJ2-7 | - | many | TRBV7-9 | TGTGCCAGCAGCTTTACGGCCTACGAGCAGTACTTC | CASSFTAYEQYF